This T cell receptor beta chain is from a study of cytomegalovirus exposure and HLA in healthy donors. The study's findings and limits: Cytomegalovirus status, reportedly, was diagnosed with high specificity and sensitivity by the classifier.

Trimming removed 0 bases at V and 4 bases at J, with 11 bases between. CDR1 SGHDT and CDR2 YYEEEE come from the germline V gene. CDR3 size: 14 residues. To note about this clone: Its antigen is currently unknown.

The data were produced by immunoSEQ multiplex PCR, yet TCRdb's version contains in-frame clones alone and is incomplete. The data contain 90,000 to 150,000 clones, 85% of them singletons. The chain carries TRBV5-6 and TRBJ2-7; possible D gene TRBD1, 5 bases. This sequence was found in a woman aged 25 to 39 in good health and CMV-seronegative. Material for sequencing was PBMCs. The CDR3 is CASSLGGREYEQYF. The CDR3 nucleotides read TGTGCCAGCAGCTTGGGGGGCAGGGAATACGAGCAGTACTTC. Combining the CDR3 with reference TRBV5-6 and TRBJ2-7 gives the whole variable domain DAGVTQSPTHLIKTRGQQVTLRCSPKSGHDTVSWYQQALGQGPQFIFQYYEEEERQRGNFPDRFSGHQFPNYSSELNVNALLLGDSALYLCASSLGGREYEQYFGPGTRLTVT.